The sequence of this T cell receptor (beta chain) was determined in a study of T cells in Graves' hyperthyroidism and ophthalmopathy. Broader study findings: In the blood, most expanded thyroid clonotypes above 0.001 appeared as well.

This clonotype was detected ten times or more. The antigen remains unidentified. Germline loops: CDR1 MGHDK, CDR2 SYGVNS. The CDR3 length is 15 residues. Trimming at V came to 4 bases and at J to 6 bases, leaving 10 bases not matched to a gene. The TCR beta CDR3 regions underwent amplification using RNA transcripts as the source. Researchers ran a first-round RT-PCR on the TCR CDR3 using the HTBI primer set. TCRdb ran MiXCR on the multiplex PCR reads and lists one entry per CDR3 protein. The table shows almost 350,000 distinct CDR3 sequences, with 15% to 20% occurring only once. This clonotype was obtained from a woman aged 40-49 years with Graves' ophthalmopathy. The chain joins TRBV25-1 to TRBJ1-2, with TRBD1 identical over 8 bases. The sample consisted of blood. CDR3 nucleotides: TGTGCCAGCAGTGGAGGCCCGGGACAGGCTAATGGCTACACCTTC. This encodes CASSGGPGQANGYTF.